This passage covers 22 T cell receptor beta chains from one sample sequenced in a study of cytomegalovirus exposure and HLA in healthy donors. PCR was performed using 60 Vbeta and 13 Jbeta primers. The assay was immunoSEQ multiplex PCR, and TCRdb's table has in-frame clones only and misses some. The sample lists over 150,000 clones; 65% to 90% were seen once. The sequenced sample was PBMCs. The source of these receptors is a man in his forties or fifties in good health and CMV-seropositive.

V is TRBV5-1 and J is TRBJ2-2; TRBD2 matches 9 bases. The CDR3 has 17 residues. Germline trimming cut 3 bases from V and 6 bases from J; bases unmatched to any gene: 12. Germline V lookup: CDR1 SGHRS, CDR2 YFSETQ. The CDR3 region has the DNA TGCGCCAGCAGCTCAGAATCCCTAGCGGGGTTCGCCGGGGAGCTGTTTTTT. Translation gives CASSSESLAGFAGELFF.

The CDR3 protein is CASSNPGQPNTEAFF. For the CDR3, the DNA is TGTGCCAGTAGTAATCCGGGACAGCCAAACACTGAAGCTTTCTTT. The chain joins TRBV19 to TRBJ1-1, with TRBD1 matching 7 bases. The CDR3 sequence is 15 residues long. J lost 2 bases, V lost 4 bases, and 7 bases had no gene match. CDR1 LNHDA and CDR2 SQIVND come from the germline V gene (reference sequence).

CDR3 in DNA: TGCGCCAGCAGCTTCGTGGCAGGGGAGGGCCTTGGAGATACGCAGTATTTT. Residues: CASSFVAGEGLGDTQYF. This rearrangement joins TRBV5-1 to TRBJ2-3; tentatively, D is TRBD2 (7 bases). Germline assignment: CDR1 SGHRS and CDR2 YFSETQ. There are 17 residues in the CDR3. The V gene lost 2 bases and the J gene lost 5 bases, with 21 bases spanning the gap.

The genes are TRBV11-1 and TRBJ2-3; D may be TRBD2 (7 bases). Germline V gene sequence: CDR1 SGHAT, CDR2 FQDESV (reference sequence). The CDR3 length is 14 residues. V shed 8 bases and J shed 6 bases, with 18 bases lying between them. In nucleotides, the CDR3 is TGTGCCAGCCGTCCGCGGGGGCCACGGGATACGCAGTATTTT. Encoded protein: CASRPRGPRDTQYF.

The chain has TRBV6-4 and TRBJ2-3, with D possibly matching TRBD1 (5 bases). Trimming took off 4 bases at V and 5 bases at J, with 13 bases between the two ends. CDR1 is MRHNA, CDR2 SNTAGT, per germline. The CDR3 runs 14 residues. CDR3 in amino acids: CASSASQGLDTQYF. The CDR3 DNA reads as TGTGCCAGCAGTGCCTCGCAGGGCTTAGATACGCAGTATTTT.

The CDR3: CASSFTGFSYEQYF. For the CDR3, the DNA is TGTGCCAGCAGCTTCACAGGGTTCTCCTACGAGCAGTACTTC. The J gene is TRBJ2-7, the V gene TRBV5-5; possibly TRBD1 for D (6 bases). CDR1 and CDR2 from the germline V gene are SGHKS and YYEKEE (reference sequence). The CDR3 has 14 residues. The V and J ends lost 2 bases and 0 bases respectively, with 9 bases between them.

The chain recombines TRBV11-3 with TRBJ2-2, with 8 positions matching TRBD1. Per germline, CDR1 SGHNT and CDR2 YENEEA. The CDR3 extends over 15 amino acids. The J segment lost 3 bases and the V segment lost 2 bases, leaving 2 bases of the junction unmatched. CDR3 DNA sequence: TGTGCCAGCAGCTTATCGGGACAGGACACCGGGGAGCTGTTTTTT. Translating it yields CASSLSGQDTGELFF.

This chain connects TRBV7-9 to TRBJ2-7; no firm D call. This CDR3 comprises 11 residues. CDR1 is SEHNR and CDR2 is FQNEAQ in the germline V gene (reference sequence). The germline V and J ends were trimmed by 5 bases and 3 bases, with 5 bases remaining between them. The CDR3 here is CASSRDYEQYF. CDR3 DNA: TGTGCCAGCAGCAGAGACTACGAGCAGTACTTC.

This sequence joins TRBV18 and TRBJ2-7; D possibly corresponds to TRBD1 (6 bases). The germline V and J ends were trimmed by 5 bases and 5 bases, with 16 bases remaining between them. The CDR3 extends over 14 amino acids. CDR1 is KGHSH and CDR2 is LQKENI in the germline V gene. CDR3 bases: TGTGCCAGCTCAAATATCGCCGGGACAAACGAGCAGTACTTC. It is translated as CASSNIAGTNEQYF.

The chain has TRBV2 and TRBJ1-1; D remains ambiguous. CDR1 and CDR2 from the germline V gene are SNHLY and FYNNEI. The CDR3 runs 12 residues. Trimming left V 6 bases short and J 3 bases short, with 8 bases between. CDR3 residues: CASSYGDTEAFF. CDR3 in DNA: TGTGCCAGCAGCTACGGAGACACTGAAGCTTTCTTT. The whole variable domain, filled in from reference TRBV2 and TRBJ1-1, reads EPEVTQTPSHQVTQMGQEVILRCVPISNHLYFYWYRQILGQKVEFLVSFYNNEISEKSEIFDDQFSVERPDGSNFTLKIRSTKLEDSAMYFCASSYGDTEAFFGQGTRLTVV.

This chain joins TRBV4-3 and TRBJ1-1; perhaps TRBD1 as D (5 bases). CDR1 is LGHNA, CDR2 YSLEER, per germline. The CDR3 spans 14 residues. Trimming took off 3 bases at V and 4 bases at J, with 12 bases between the two ends. CDR3 residues: CASSHRQGSTEAFF. The CDR3 DNA reads as TGCGCCAGCAGCCATCGTCAGGGAAGCACTGAAGCTTTCTTT.

The genes are TRBV7-6 and TRBJ2-3; D is perhaps TRBD2 (5 bases). This CDR3 is built from 17 residues. V dropped 5 bases and J dropped 1 base, with 19 bases sitting between them. Germline CDR1 SGHVS, CDR2 FNYEAQ. The DNA for the CDR3 is TGTGCCAGCAGCCCGAAACTAACTAGAACGGGCACAGATACGCAGTATTTT. It is translated as CASSPKLTRTGTDTQYF.

This sequence joins TRBV18 and TRBJ2-1, with 9 bases fitting TRBD2. After removal of 3 bases from V and 8 bases from J, the junction contained 2 bases not matched to a gene. Germline CDR1 is KGHSH and CDR2 is LQKENI. This CDR3 is built from 13 residues. CDR3 sequence (DNA): TGTGCCAGCTCACCCGGGACTAGCCATGAGCAGTTCTTC. Translating gives CASSPGTSHEQFF.

This clone appeared once. The chain carries TRBV29-1 and TRBJ1-1; D is possibly TRBD1 (5 bases). The V and J ends lost 7 bases and 0 bases respectively, with 12 bases between them. Germline CDR1 is SQVTM and CDR2 is ANQGSEA. This CDR3 spans 13 amino acids. The CDR3 DNA follows: TGCAGCGCCCAGGGAACCATGAACACTGAAGCTTTCTTT. It yields the protein CSAQGTMNTEAFF.

The chain combines TRBV23-1 with TRBJ2-7; D gene ambiguous. TRBV23-1 belongs to the ORF category, with a function that is uncertain. Trimming left V 6 bases short and J 4 bases short, with 7 bases between. This CDR3 is 11 amino acids long. Here the CDR3 DNA reads TGCGCCAGCAGCCTCTTTTACGAGCAGTACTTC. Translated: CASSLFYEQYF.

The CDR3 here is CASSQGYGDNPSTDTQYF. The CDR3 nucleotides read TGCGCCAGCAGCCAAGGGTACGGGGATAACCCTAGCACAGATACGCAGTATTTT. The chain recombines TRBV4-3 with TRBJ2-3, with D tentatively TRBD2 (5 bases). The CDR3 spans 18 residues. V lost 1 base to trimming and J lost 0 bases, with 17 bases between them. Germline V lookup: CDR1 LGHNA, CDR2 YSLEER.

The V call is TRBV19, the J call TRBJ1-5, with D uncertain. The CDR3 has 14 residues. V dropped 2 bases and J dropped 8 bases, with 13 bases sitting between them. Per germline, CDR1 LNHDA and CDR2 SQIVND (reference sequence). The CDR3: CASSISRTREPQHF. The CDR3 DNA reads TGTGCCAGTAGTATAAGCAGGACGAGGGAGCCCCAGCATTTT. Looking up the rest from reference TRBV19 and TRBJ1-5 gives the full variable domain: DGGITQSPKYLFRKEGQNVTLSCEQNLNHDAMYWYRQDPGQGLRLIYYSQIVNDFQKGDIAEGYSVSREKKESFPLTVTSAQKNPTAFYLCASSISRTREPQHFGDGTRLSIL.

This clone was observed once. This chain joins TRBV4-3 and TRBJ1-3; D ambiguous. This CDR3 region has 14 residues. Germline CDR1 reads LGHNA; CDR2 reads YSLEER. The V end lost 0 bases, the J end lost 3 bases, and 6 bases lay between the germline ends. For the CDR3, the DNA is TGCGCCAGCAGCCAAGATGTACATGGAAACACCATATATTTT. Protein product: CASSQDVHGNTIYF.

This clone was counted only a few times. The V and J genes are TRBV7-6 and TRBJ2-1; 7 bases align to TRBD2. V lost 5 bases to trimming and J lost 3 bases; unmatched junction nucleotides: 10. In germline, CDR1 is SGHVS, CDR2 FNYEAQ. The CDR3 extends over 16 amino acids. Written as DNA, the CDR3 is TGTGCCAGCAGCCCGTCCGGGACTACTGGCTACAATGAGCAGTTCTTC. As protein: CASSPSGTTGYNEQFF.

The chain is built from TRBV2 and TRBJ1-5, with no clear D. The CDR3 consists of 16 residues. Germline assignment: CDR1 SNHLY and CDR2 FYNNEI. V shed 6 bases and J shed 0 bases, with 15 bases lying between them. The CDR3 is CASRPNTAISNQPQHF. The CDR3 bases are TGTGCCAGCAGACCAAATACAGCAATTAGCAATCAGCCCCAGCATTTT.

This chain connects TRBV19 to TRBJ1-3; D unresolved. The CDR3 totals 16 residues. Germline CDR1 and CDR2: LNHDA and SQIVND (reference sequence). V was trimmed by 3 bases and J by 0 bases, leaving 12 bases between them. In nucleotides, the CDR3 is TGTGCCAGTAGTATTAGTCTCCTCGCCTCTGGAAACACCATATATTTT. Its protein product is CASSISLLASGNTIYF.

V and J are TRBV5-1 and TRBJ2-5; a weak D match, TRBD1 (5 bases). V lost 0 bases and J 1 base, leaving 10 bases between the germline ends. CDR1 and CDR2 (germline): SGHRS, YFSETQ. The CDR3 spans 15 residues. CDR3 residues: CASSLVRGLQETQYF. CDR3 in DNA: TGCGCCAGCAGCTTGGTTAGGGGTCTCCAAGAGACCCAGTACTTC.